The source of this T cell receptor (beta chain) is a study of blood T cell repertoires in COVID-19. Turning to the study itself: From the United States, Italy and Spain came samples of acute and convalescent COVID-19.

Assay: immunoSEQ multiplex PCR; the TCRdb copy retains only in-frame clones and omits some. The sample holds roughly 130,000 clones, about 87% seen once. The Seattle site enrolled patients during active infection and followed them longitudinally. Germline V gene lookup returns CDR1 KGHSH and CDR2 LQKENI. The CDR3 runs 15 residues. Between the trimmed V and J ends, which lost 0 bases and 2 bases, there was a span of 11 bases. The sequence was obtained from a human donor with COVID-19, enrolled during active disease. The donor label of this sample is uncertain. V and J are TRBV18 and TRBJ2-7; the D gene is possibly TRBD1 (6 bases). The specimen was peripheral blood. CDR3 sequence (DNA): TGTGCCAGCTCACCACCGTCACAGGGCGCCTACGAGCAGTACTTC. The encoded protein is CASSPPSQGAYEQYF.